The clone carrying this T cell receptor beta chain was picked up a small number of times. Its antigen is unknown. These data come from a study of regulatory T cells in long-lasting Graves disease. Findings and caveats of the study: Whereas 966 public clonotypes were shared by new patients, persistent patients shared more, at a few thousand.

V was pared by 5 bases and J by 6 bases, with 19 bases between. Germline-derived CDR1 and CDR2 are SGHTA and FQGNSA. The CDR3 has 15 amino acids. This sample's time point: newly diagnosed GD, antithyroid drugs for less than 3 months. Extracted RNA from PBMCs served as the source of the TCR library. Patients were from an endocrinology department in Xi'an, China. TCR beta libraries were built with iRepertoire HTBI primers and Arm-PCR of CDR3 regions. TCRdb reprocessed the multiplex PCR reads with MiXCR, giving one entry per CDR3 protein. The data contain about 460,000 distinct CDR3 sequences, 14% of them seen just once; the ten biggest clones take up about 15%. The sample also formed part of further work on T cells in Graves' hyperthyroidism and ophthalmopathy.

This material consisted of peripheral blood mononuclear cells (PBMCs), taken at new diagnosis, from a patient treated with antithyroid drugs. This chain links TRBV7-2 with TRBJ1-1; D not resolved. The clonotype comes from a woman aged 45-59 years with Graves disease. The CDR3 DNA is TGTGCCAGCAGCCCCCGCGGGTGGGAGCGGCCTGAAGCTTTCTTT. Protein: CASSPRGWERPEAFF.